This TCR beta chain was obtained from a study of shared clonotypes between healthy human individuals. The CDR3 runs to 12 residues. Losses at the gene ends were 6 bases for V and 5 bases for J; bases not matched to a gene: 6. Germline values: CDR1 SQVTM, CDR2 ANQGSEA. Measured with immunoSEQ multiplex PCR; TCRdb has only the in-frame clones, and not every one. The table lists nearly 600,000 clones, 95% to 96% of them singletons. Only CD45RO-negative cells positively selected for CCR7 counted as naive CD8 cells, so terminally differentiated effector memory CD45RA+ cells were excluded. This chain joins TRBV29-1 and TRBJ2-5, with TRBD1 matching 7 bases. The specimen sequenced was naive CD8+ T cells sorted from blood. The receptor was derived from a woman aged 25 to 39 in good health. This CDR3 is CSVTGFMETQYF. The CDR3 coding sequence is TGCAGCGTGACAGGGTTTATGGAGACCCAGTACTTC.